This TCR beta chain was sequenced during a study of cytomegalovirus exposure and HLA in healthy donors. Findings of the study overall: The study recorded 150 to 200 TCR beta chains that were cytomegalovirus-associated. Immune exposure data for these donors was limited to CMV serostatus.

In its sample, this clone was seen once. Its antigen is unidentified. Germline CDR1 SGHTA, CDR2 FQGNSA. V lost 5 bases and J lost 3, with 11 bases in between. The CDR3 totals 14 residues. Primers included in the PCR were 60 Vbeta and 13 Jbeta primers. Profiling relied on immunoSEQ multiplex PCR, and the TCRdb table lists in-frame clones only, not all of them. Of some 120,000 clones in the sample, about 80% were seen once. The genes are TRBV7-2 and TRBJ2-1, with D unclear. The sequencing sample was made of PBMCs. The clonotype originates from a man between 25 and 39 years old in good health and CMV-seropositive. The CDR3 nucleotides read TGTGCCAGCAGCGAAATTAGAGTCTACAATGAGCAGTTCTTC. Protein product: CASSEIRVYNEQFF.